This T cell receptor beta chain came from a study of T cell repertoires in cytomegalovirus infection. Whole-study context: Alongside well-studied HLA-B-restricted CMV epitopes, recently identified HLA-C-restricted CMV epitopes were also used. Shared public TCR beta signatures pointed to both CMV infection and a matching HLA type. Study-level findings and limits: There were HLA-C-restricted CMV-specific TCR beta clonotypes dominating the ex vivo response. Using cumulative public TCR beta family frequency, the authors identified those who carried CMV together with the relevant HLA.

To note about this clonotype: Its antigen is unknown.

Looked up from germline, CDR1 is SEHNR and CDR2 is FQNEAQ (reference sequence). The CDR3 length is 17 residues. After removal of 4 bases from V and 0 bases from J, the junction contained 8 bases not matched to a gene. TCRdb redid the calling of the reads with MiXCR, one entry per CDR3 protein. The table lists some 940,000 distinct CDR3 sequences, about 33% of them singletons. The chain recombines TRBV7-9 with TRBJ1-1, with 10 bases identical to TRBD1. The sequence was collected from a human donor in good health (CMV status not recorded). Some clones in this sample may be carry-over from other donors' samples. The input for sequencing was cultured CD8+ T cells from PBMCs, taken from culture after CMV antigen stimulation. As DNA, the CDR3 is TGTGCCAGCAGCTCCTCCCGACAGGGGGCTGTGAACACTGAAGCTTTCTTT. This encodes CASSSSRQGAVNTEAFF.